This T cell receptor (beta chain) was captured by sequencing in a study of blood T cells in healthy people across ages. Study results and caveats: Age showed a roughly linear inverse relationship with TCR beta diversity per million T cells.

A J-beta primer mix and a sample-barcoded 5' primer were used in a second PCR of roughly 6 to 11 cycles. Researchers report that a template-switch adaptor with 12 random nucleotides tagged each cDNA molecule. One entry per CDR3 protein results from TCRdb running MiXCR on the 5' RACE reads. The data contain 750,000 to 950,000 distinct CDR3 sequences, less than 70% of them singletons. In its sample, this clonotype was seen a few times. What it binds is unknown. This CDR3 is 14 amino acids long. The V and J ends lost 5 bases and 5 bases, in that order; junction bases with no gene match: 8. Germline V lookup: CDR1 SQVTM, CDR2 ANQGSEA. Extracted total RNA amounted to at least 5.5 micrograms for each sample.

The chain combines TRBV29-1 with TRBJ2-7, with 11 bases identical to TRBD1. The sequenced sample was blood. The sequence derives from a man older than 75 in good health. The CDR3 DNA follows: TGCAGCGTTAAACGGACAGGGGGCTTCGACGAGCAGTACTTC. It yields the protein CSVKRTGGFDEQYF.